This entry features one T cell receptor (beta chain) sequence. A junction end diverges from the germline sequence, so it may reflect a read error. The CDR3 has 11 amino acids. In germline, CDR1 is SGHVS, CDR2 FNYEAQ. The library targeted TCRbeta and was prepared with unique molecular identifiers. TCRdb reanalysed the PCR reads using MiXCR and keeps one entry per CDR3 protein. This table has about 690,000 distinct CDR3 sequences, about 15% appearing once. The data belong to a study of T-cell reconstitution after alpha-beta-depleted transplantation in children. This clonotype originated in a human donor who donated a stem cell graft to a child with acute myeloid leukemia. Sequencing used PBMCs from the stem cell graft donor, obtained from the stem cell graft. The V call is TRBV7-6, the J call TRBJ2-2; the D is unclear. The CDR3: CAGSLVEELFF. As DNA, the CDR3 is TGTGCCGGCAGCTTAGTTGAGGAGCTGTTTTTT.